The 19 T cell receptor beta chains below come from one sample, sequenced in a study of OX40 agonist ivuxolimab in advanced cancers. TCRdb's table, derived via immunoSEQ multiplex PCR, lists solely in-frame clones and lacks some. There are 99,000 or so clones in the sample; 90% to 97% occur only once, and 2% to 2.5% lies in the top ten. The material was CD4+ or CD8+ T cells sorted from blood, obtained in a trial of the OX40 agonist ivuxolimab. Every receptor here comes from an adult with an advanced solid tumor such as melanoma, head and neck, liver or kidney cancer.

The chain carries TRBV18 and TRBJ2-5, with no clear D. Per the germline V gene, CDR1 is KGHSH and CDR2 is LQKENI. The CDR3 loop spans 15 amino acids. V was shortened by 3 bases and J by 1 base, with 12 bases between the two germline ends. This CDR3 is CASSPSGAIQETQYF. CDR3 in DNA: TGTGCCAGCTCACCGAGTGGTGCTATCCAAGAGACCCAGTACTTC.

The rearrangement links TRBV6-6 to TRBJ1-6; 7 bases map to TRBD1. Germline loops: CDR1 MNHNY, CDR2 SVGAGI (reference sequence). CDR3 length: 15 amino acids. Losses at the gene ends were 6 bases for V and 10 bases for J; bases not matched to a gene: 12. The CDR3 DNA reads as TGTGCCAGCAGCAACCCACAGGGGAGAGGGTCACCCCTCCACTTT. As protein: CASSNPQGRGSPLHF.

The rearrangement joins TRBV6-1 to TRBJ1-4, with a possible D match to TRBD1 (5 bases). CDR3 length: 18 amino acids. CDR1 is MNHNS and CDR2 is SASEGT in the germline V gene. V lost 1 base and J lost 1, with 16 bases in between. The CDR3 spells CASSEGPGRGETNEKLFF. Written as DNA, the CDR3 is TGTGCCAGCAGTGAAGGCCCTGGGAGGGGTGAAACTAATGAAAAACTGTTTTTT.

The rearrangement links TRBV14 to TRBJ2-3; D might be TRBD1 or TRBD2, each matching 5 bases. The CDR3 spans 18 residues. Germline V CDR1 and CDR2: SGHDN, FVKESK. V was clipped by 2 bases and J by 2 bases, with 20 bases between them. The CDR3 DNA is TGTGCCAGCAGCCAAAGGGGTTCGGCCAGGGACGCCACAGATACGCAGTATTTT. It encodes CASSQRGSARDATDTQYF.

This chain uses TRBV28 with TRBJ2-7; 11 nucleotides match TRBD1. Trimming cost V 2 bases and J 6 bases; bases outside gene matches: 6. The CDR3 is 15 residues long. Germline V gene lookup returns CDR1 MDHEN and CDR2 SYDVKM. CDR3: CASSLTGTGGPEQYF. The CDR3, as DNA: TGTGCCAGCAGTTTAACGGGGACAGGGGGTCCCGAGCAGTACTTC.

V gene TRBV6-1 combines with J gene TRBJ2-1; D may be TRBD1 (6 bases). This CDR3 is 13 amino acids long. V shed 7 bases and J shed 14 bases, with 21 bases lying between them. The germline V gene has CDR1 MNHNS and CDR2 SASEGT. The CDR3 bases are TGTGCCAGCACTATAGTTAGAGGGGGACCCGAGTTCTTC. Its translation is CASTIVRGGPEFF.

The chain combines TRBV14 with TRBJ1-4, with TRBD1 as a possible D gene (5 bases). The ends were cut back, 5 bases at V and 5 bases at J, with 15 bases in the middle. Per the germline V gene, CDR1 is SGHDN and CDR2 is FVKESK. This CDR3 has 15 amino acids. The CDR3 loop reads CASSLDAGGNEKLFF. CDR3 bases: TGTGCCAGCAGCTTGGATGCCGGGGGGAATGAAAAACTGTTTTTT.

The CDR3 DNA sequence: TGTGCCAGCAGCCCCGACAGGCTGTACGAGCAGTACTTC. Translated, it gives CASSPDRLYEQYF. The rearrangement uses TRBV7-9 and TRBJ2-7; the D gene is possibly TRBD1 (6 bases). The V and J ends lost 5 bases and 4 bases respectively, with 12 bases between them. The CDR3 is made up of 13 amino acids. Germline CDR1 is SEHNR and CDR2 is FQNEAQ (reference sequence).

CDR3 residues: CASSFFTSGDYEQYF. CDR3 coding DNA: TGTGCCAGCAGCTTTTTTACTAGCGGGGACTACGAGCAGTACTTC. The chain links TRBV11-2 to TRBJ2-7, with 10 nucleotides matching TRBD2. V gave up 3 bases and J gave up 3 bases; unmatched junction bases: 5. CDR1 is SGHAT and CDR2 is FQNNGV in the germline V gene. The CDR3 contains 15 residues.

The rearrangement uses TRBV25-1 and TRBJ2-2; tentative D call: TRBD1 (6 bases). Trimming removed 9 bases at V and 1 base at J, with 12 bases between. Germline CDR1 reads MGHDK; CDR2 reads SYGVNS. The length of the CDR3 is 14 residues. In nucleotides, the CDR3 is TGTGCCAGTACCGGGACATTGAACACCGGGGAGCTGTTTTTT. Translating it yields CASTGTLNTGELFF.

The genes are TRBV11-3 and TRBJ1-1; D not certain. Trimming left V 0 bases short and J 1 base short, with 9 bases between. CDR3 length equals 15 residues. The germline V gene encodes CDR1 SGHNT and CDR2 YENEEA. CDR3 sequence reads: CASSLEESPNTEAFF. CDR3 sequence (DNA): TGTGCCAGCAGCTTAGAGGAGTCCCCGAACACTGAAGCTTTCTTT.

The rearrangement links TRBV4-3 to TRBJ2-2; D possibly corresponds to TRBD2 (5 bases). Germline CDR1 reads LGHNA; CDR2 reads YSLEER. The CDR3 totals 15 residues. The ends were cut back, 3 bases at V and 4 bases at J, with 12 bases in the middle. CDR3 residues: CASSQSRLPTGELFF. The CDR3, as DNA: TGCGCCAGCAGCCAGAGCCGACTACCCACCGGGGAGCTGTTTTTT.

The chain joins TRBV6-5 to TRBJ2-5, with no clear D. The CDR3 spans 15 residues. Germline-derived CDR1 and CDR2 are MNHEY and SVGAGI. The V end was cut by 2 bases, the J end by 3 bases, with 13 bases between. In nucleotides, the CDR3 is TGTGCCAGCAGTTACGGTGCCCAGCGAAAAGAGACCCAGTACTTC. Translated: CASSYGAQRKETQYF.

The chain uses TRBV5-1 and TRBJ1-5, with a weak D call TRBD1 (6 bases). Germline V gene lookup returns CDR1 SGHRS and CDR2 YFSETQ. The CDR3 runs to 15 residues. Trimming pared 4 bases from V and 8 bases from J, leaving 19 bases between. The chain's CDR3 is CASSPYSSQGEPQHF. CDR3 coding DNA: TGCGCCAGCAGCCCTTATTCTTCACAGGGCGAGCCCCAGCATTTT.

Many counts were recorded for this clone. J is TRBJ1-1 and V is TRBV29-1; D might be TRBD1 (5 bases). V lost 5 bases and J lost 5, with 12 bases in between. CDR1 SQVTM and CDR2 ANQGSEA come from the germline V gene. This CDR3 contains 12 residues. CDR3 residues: CSVLGPGTEAFF. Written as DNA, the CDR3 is TGCAGCGTTCTGGGGCCGGGAACTGAAGCTTTCTTT.

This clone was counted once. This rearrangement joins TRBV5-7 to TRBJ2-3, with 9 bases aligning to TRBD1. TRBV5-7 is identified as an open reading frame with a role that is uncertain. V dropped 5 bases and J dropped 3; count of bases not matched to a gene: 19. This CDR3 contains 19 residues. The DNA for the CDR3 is TGTGCCAGCAGACGGCCGGGACAGGGAAAGCCGATCCTGACAGATACGCAGTATTTT. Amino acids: CASRRPGQGKPILTDTQYF.

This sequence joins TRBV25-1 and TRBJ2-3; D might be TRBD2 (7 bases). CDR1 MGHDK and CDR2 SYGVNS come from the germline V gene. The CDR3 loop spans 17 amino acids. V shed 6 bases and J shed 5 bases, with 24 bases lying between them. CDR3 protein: CASSPPFGGGLEDTQYF. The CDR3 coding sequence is TGTGCCAGCAGCCCCCCCTTTGGGGGGGGGCTTGAAGATACGCAGTATTTT. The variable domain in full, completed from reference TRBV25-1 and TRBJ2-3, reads EADIYQTPRYLVIGTGKKITLECSQTMGHDKMYWYQQDPGMELHLIHYSYGVNSTEKGDLSSESTVSRIRTEHFPLTLESARPSHTSQYLCASSPPFGGGLEDTQYFGPGTRLTVL.

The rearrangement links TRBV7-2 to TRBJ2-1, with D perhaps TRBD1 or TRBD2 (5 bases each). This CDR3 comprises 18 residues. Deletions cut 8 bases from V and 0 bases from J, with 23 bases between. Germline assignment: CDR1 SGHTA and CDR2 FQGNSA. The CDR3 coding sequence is TGTGCCAGCGCTTGGGACCCCACCTACCAGAGCTCCTACAATGAGCAGTTCTTC. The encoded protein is CASAWDPTYQSSYNEQFF.

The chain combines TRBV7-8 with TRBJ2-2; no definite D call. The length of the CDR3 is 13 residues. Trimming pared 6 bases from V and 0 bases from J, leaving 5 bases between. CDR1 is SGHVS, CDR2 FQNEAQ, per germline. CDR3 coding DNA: TGTGCCAGCAGAAGTTCGAACACCGGGGAGCTGTTTTTT. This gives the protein CASRSSNTGELFF.